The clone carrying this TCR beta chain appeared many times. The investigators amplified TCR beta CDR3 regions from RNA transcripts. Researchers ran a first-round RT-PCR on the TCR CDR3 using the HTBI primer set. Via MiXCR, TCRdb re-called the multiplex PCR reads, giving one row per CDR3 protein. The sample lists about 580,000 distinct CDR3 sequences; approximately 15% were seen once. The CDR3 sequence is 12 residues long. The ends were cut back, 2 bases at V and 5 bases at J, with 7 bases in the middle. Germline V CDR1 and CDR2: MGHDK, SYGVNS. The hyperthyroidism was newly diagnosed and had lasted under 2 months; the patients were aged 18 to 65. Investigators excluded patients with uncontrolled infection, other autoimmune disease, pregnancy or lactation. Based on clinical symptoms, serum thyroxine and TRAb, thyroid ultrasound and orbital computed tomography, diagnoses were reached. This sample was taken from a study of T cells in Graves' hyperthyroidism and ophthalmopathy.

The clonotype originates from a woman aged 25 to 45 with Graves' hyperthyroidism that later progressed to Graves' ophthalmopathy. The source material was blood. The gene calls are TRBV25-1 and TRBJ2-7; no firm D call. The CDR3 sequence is CASSEIWHEQYF. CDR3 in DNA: TGTGCCAGCAGTGAAATTTGGCACGAGCAGTACTTC.